This TCR beta chain is drawn from a study of regulatory T cells in long-lasting Graves disease. Study-level results: Whereas 1,000 or so public clonotypes were shared by new patients, persistent patients shared more, at 2,500 to 3,000.

Through Arm-PCR of CDR3 regions and iRepertoire HTBI primers, TCR beta libraries were built. One entry per CDR3 protein, called by TCRdb with MiXCR from the multiplex PCR reads. This table has about 430,000 distinct CDR3 sequences, approximately 16% appearing once. V shed 6 bases and J shed 0 bases, with 14 bases lying between them. The germline V gene has CDR1 KGHSH and CDR2 LQKENI. CDR3 size: 15 residues. The time point here: newly diagnosed GD, antithyroid drugs for less than 3 months. The TCR library used RNA extracted from PBMCs. This clonotype was detected ten times or more. Its antigen is not identified. In addition, the sample was reused for a study of T cells in Graves' hyperthyroidism and ophthalmopathy. That work states: HTBI primers were the set used in a first-round RT-PCR of the TCR CDR3.

The chain couples TRBV18 to TRBJ1-1; perhaps TRBD1 as D (5 bases). The receptor was isolated from a woman aged 40 to 50 with Graves disease. Sequencing used peripheral blood mononuclear cells (PBMCs), obtained at new diagnosis, from a patient treated with antithyroid drugs. CDR3 coding DNA: TGTGCCAGCTCTCTCGGGAGGGGCATGAACACTGAAGCTTTCTTT. It is translated as CASSLGRGMNTEAFF.